This TCR beta chain originates from a study of T-cell reconstitution after alpha-beta-depleted transplantation in children. The CDR3 is made up of 14 amino acids. V shed 6 bases and J 5 bases; nucleotides not matched to a gene: 7. This clonotype was counted ten times or more. Unique molecular identifiers were incorporated into the prepared TCRbeta library. TCRdb re-derived calls from the PCR reads in MiXCR, one entry per CDR3 protein. In the table there are 90,000 to 95,000 distinct CDR3 sequences, 12% of which are singletons. The genes are TRBV12-3 or TRBV12-4 and TRBJ2-7; 10 nucleotides line up with TRBD2. This specimen was PBMCs from the stem cell graft donor, taken from the stem cell graft. This sequence originates from a human donor who donated a stem cell graft to a child with inherited bone marrow failure. CDR3 in DNA: TGTGCCAGCAGCTCAGCGGGAGGGCTTAACGAGCAGTACTTC. The encoded protein is CASSSAGGLNEQYF.